The 9 T cell receptor beta chains below all came from one sample that was sequenced in a study of a mutant IDH1 vaccine in newly diagnosed glioma (dated by TCRdb to the early 2020s). The antigens of these receptors remain unknown. Per the publication, the time point label means: week 35, safety follow-up. Every vaccine dose consisted of 300 ug of a 20-mer mutant IDH1 peptide in Montanide, administered subcutaneously together with topical imiquimod. The library was produced with the immunoSEQ multiplex PCR assay. In its TCRdb copy, this immuneACCESS table keeps in-frame sequences only and misses some clones. Where compared with another copy, unresolved V genes explain less than half of these, and the others have no known cause. The sample yields roughly 32,000 clones; roughly 77% were counted once. Clones ranked in the top ten supply more than 3% of the sample. Sequenced material: PBMCs, taken from a glioma patient whose treatment included an IDH1 peptide vaccine. Receptor source: a man aged 40-49 years with glioma. Some clones in this sample may be carry-over from other donors' samples.

As DNA, the CDR3 is TGTGCCAGCAGTTTTCAGGGTTCTAATGAAAAACTGTTTTTT. This codes for CASSFQGSNEKLFF. V is TRBV2 and J is TRBJ1-4; D might be TRBD1 (5 bases). CDR1 is SNHLY, CDR2 FYNNEI, per germline. Trimming shortened V by 5 bases and J by 3 bases, and 10 bases separated the two germline ends. The CDR3 has 14 residues.

The chain uses TRBV29-1 and TRBJ1-1; tentative D call: TRBD1 (6 bases). V lost 6 bases, J lost 1 base, and 18 bases lay in between. The CDR3 is 15 residues long. The V gene's germline CDR1 is SQVTM and CDR2 ANQGSEA. The CDR3 region is CSVGRGAVRNTEAFF. DNA for the CDR3: TGCAGCGTGGGGAGGGGGGCAGTTAGGAACACTGAAGCTTTCTTT.

This clone was found once. The chain employs TRBV6-1 and TRBJ1-5; 9 nucleotides align to TRBD1. Losses at the gene ends were 10 bases for V and 4 bases for J; bases not matched to a gene: 5. Germline CDR1 is MNHNS and CDR2 is SASEGT. The CDR3 is 13 residues long. This chain's CDR3 is CATHRGPNQPQHF. The CDR3 DNA sequence: TGTGCCACCCACAGGGGGCCAAATCAGCCCCAGCATTTT.

J is TRBJ2-3 and V is TRBV10-1, with 9 nucleotides matching TRBD2. This CDR3 has 17 residues. V shed 4 bases and J 1 base; nucleotides not matched to a gene: 9. The V gene's germline CDR1 is WNHNN and CDR2 SYGVQD (reference sequence). CDR3: CASSGNGLAGRTDTQYF. DNA of the CDR3: TGCGCCAGCAGTGGAAACGGTCTAGCGGGACGCACAGATACGCAGTATTTT.

The chain couples TRBV4-1 to TRBJ1-2, with TRBD1 matching 7 bases. After removal of 3 bases from V and 0 bases from J, the junction contained 4 bases not matched to a gene. Germline V gives CDR1 MGHRA, CDR2 YSYEKL. The CDR3 consists of 15 residues. DNA of the CDR3: TGCGCCAGCAGCCACCGACAGGGTGCTAACTATGGCTACACCTTC. Translation: CASSHRQGANYGYTF.

The chain is built from TRBV10-3 and TRBJ2-2; no clear D. Per germline, CDR1 ENHRY and CDR2 SYGVKD. The CDR3 is 12 amino acids. With 2 bases removed from V and 6 bases from J, the gap between germline ends came to 4 bases. CDR3: CAISEGAGELFF. The CDR3 DNA is TGTGCCATCAGTGAGGGAGCCGGGGAGCTGTTTTTT.

V usage is TRBV4-2 and J usage is TRBJ1-2; D is possibly TRBD1 (5 bases). CDR1 LGHNA and CDR2 YNFKEQ come from the germline V gene. The CDR3 spans 13 residues. The V end lost 0 bases, the J end lost 4 bases, and 6 bases lay between the germline ends. DNA of the CDR3: TGTGCCAGCAGCCAAGAGGACACCTATGGCTACACCTTC. Translating gives CASSQEDTYGYTF.

This chain links TRBV5-8 with TRBJ1-1; D is undetermined. Trimming removed 4 bases from V and 0 bases from J, with 7 bases in between. From germline, CDR1 is SGHTS and CDR2 YDEGEE. The CDR3 spans 13 residues. The CDR3 is CASSPLLNTEAFF. The CDR3 nucleotides read TGTGCCAGCAGCCCCCTACTGAACACTGAAGCTTTCTTT.

The chain uses TRBV11-2 and TRBJ2-7; D gene unclear. The CDR3 spans 15 residues. Trimming pared 6 bases from V and 0 bases from J, leaving 15 bases between. CDR1 and CDR2 (germline): SGHAT, FQNNGV. CDR3 sequence (DNA): TGTGCCAGCAGACAGACGACGGATGGCTCCTACGAGCAGTACTTC. Residues: CASRQTTDGSYEQYF.